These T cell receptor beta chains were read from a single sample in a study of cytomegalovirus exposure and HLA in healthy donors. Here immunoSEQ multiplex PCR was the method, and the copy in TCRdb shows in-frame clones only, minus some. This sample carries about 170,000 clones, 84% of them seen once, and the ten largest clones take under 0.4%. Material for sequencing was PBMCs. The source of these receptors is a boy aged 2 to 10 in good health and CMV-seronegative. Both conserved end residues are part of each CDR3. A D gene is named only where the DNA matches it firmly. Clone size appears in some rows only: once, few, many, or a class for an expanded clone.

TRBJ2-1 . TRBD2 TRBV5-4 TGTGCCAGCAGCTTCGGACTAGCGGGAGGGTATGAGCAGTTCTTC CASSFGLAGGYEQFF
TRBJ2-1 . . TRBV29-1 TGCAGCGTTGATGACGGGAACTCCTACAATGAGCAGTTCTTC CSVDDGNSYNEQFF
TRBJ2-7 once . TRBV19 TGTGCCAGTAGCCGAACGGGTGGGGAGCAGTACTTC CASSRTGGEQYF
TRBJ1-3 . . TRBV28 TGTGCCAGCAGATCTCCCTTACAGGGTAATTCTGGAAACACCATATATTTT CASRSPLQGNSGNTIYF
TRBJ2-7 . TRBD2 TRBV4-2 TGTGCCAGCAGCCAAGGACTAGCGGGAGTGCTCTACGAGCAGTACTTC CASSQGLAGVLYEQYF
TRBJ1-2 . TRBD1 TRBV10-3 TGTGCCATCAGTGATCCGGACAGGAAGCATGGCTACACCTTC CAISDPDRKHGYTF
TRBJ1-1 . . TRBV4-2 TGTGCCAGCAGCCAAGGAGATGGGGAGGGGAACACTGAAGCTTTCTTT CASSQGDGEGNTEAFF
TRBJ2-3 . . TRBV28 TGTGCCAGCAGTCCCCTGCGGCTTCGCACAGATACGCAGTATTTT CASSPLRLRTDTQYF
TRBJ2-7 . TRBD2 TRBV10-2 TGCGCCAGCAGTGGAATACGGACTAGCGGGAGTTACGAGCAGTACTTC CASSGIRTSGSYEQYF
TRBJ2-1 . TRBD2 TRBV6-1 TGTGCCAGCAGTGAACCGGGACTAGTGGACAATGAGCAGTTCTTC CASSEPGLVDNEQFF
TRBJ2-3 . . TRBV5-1 TGCGCCAGCAGCTTAGCGCCCAGCACAGATACGCAGTATTTT CASSLAPSTDTQYF
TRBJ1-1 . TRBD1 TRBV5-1 TGCGCCAGCAGCCCGGGACAGGTCAACACTGAAGCTTTCTTT CASSPGQVNTEAFF
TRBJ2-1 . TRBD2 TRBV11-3 TGTGCCAGCAGCGGGACTAGTCGCAATGAGCAGTTCTTC CASSGTSRNEQFF
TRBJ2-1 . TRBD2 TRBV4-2 TGTGCCAGCAGCCAAGGCCAGGGACTAGCGGGAGAGGATGAGCAGTTCTTC CASSQGQGLAGEDEQFF
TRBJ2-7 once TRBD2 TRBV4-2 TGTGCCAGCAGCCAAGAGACCGGGACTAGCGTCGAGCAGTACTTC CASSQETGTSVEQYF
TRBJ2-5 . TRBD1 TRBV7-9 TGTGCCAGCAGCCAGGACAGGGGGACCCAGTACTTC CASSQDRGTQYF
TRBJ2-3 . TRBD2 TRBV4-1 TGCGCCAGCAGCCATGGAACGGGACTAGCGAGGACAGATACGCAGTATTTT CASSHGTGLARTDTQYF
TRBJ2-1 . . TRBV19 TGTGCCAGTAGTACCCCCCGCGGGATGTACAATGAGCAGTTCTTC CASSTPRGMYNEQFF
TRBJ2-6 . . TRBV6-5 TGTGCCAGCAGTTACTCGTGGGCCTCTGGGGCCAACGTCCTGACTTTC CASSYSWASGANVLTF
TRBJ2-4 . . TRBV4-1 TGCGCCAGCAGCCAAGAACAGCTCAGGACTCCCGGGCGTCGCATTCAGTACTTC CASSQEQLRTPGRRIQYF
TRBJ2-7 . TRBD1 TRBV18 TGTGCCAGCTCCGCCGGGACAGGCTACGTTTACGAGCAGTACTTC CASSAGTGYVYEQYF
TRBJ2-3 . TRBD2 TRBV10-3 TGTGCCATCAGGACTAGCGGGATACTCACAGATACGCAGTATTTT CAIRTSGILTDTQYF